Listed below are T cell receptor beta chains from one sample, sequenced in a study of T-cell reconstitution after alpha-beta-depleted transplantation in children. TCRdb re-derived calls from the PCR reads in MiXCR, one entry per CDR3 protein. The sample includes about a million distinct CDR3 sequences, roughly 29% of them seen just once. This specimen was PBMCs, mostly from graft donor cells, taken 360 days after TCRalphabeta/CD19-depleted stem cell transplant. Receptor source: a boy younger than two who had a stem cell transplant for SCID, so the T cells may come from the graft donor. CDR3s include the opening cysteine and the closing phenylalanine or tryptophan. D genes are given only for firm matches. Clone size, where shown, is once, few, many, or a class for clones that have expanded.

d_call	v_call	j_call	clone_size	cdr3_aa	cdr3_nt
-	TRBV7-2	TRBJ2-5	-	CASSLEVGGETQYF	TGTGCCAGCAGCTTAGAAGTAGGGGGAGAGACCCAGTACTTC
-	TRBV2	TRBJ2-2	few	CASRGETGELFF	TGTGCCAGCAGGGGAGAAACCGGGGAGCTGTTTTTT
-	TRBV20-1	TRBJ2-7	few	CSAALGGLIHEQYF	TGCAGTGCTGCGCTCGGGGGGCTAATCCACGAGCAGTACTTC
-	TRBV5-5	TRBJ2-2	-	CASSSQPFGELFF	TGTGCCAGCAGCTCACAGCCTTTCGGGGAGCTGTTTTTT
-	TRBV24-1	TRBJ2-2	-	CATIIPQHTGELFF	TGTGCCACCATTATTCCGCAGCACACCGGGGAGCTGTTTTTT
-	TRBV20-1	TRBJ1-1	-	CSAREGVFTEAFF	TGCAGTGCTAGGGAAGGGGTTTTCACTGAAGCTTTCTTT
-	TRBV12-3/TRBV12-4	TRBJ2-4	few	CASSLGQAAKNIQYF	TGTGCCAGCAGTTTAGGACAGGCGGCCAAAAACATTCAGTACTTC
-	TRBV7-3	TRBJ2-1	-	CASSNVKERRTGPYNEQFF	TGTGCCAGCAGCAACGTTAAGGAGAGACGGACGGGGCCCTACAATGAGCAGTTCTTC
-	TRBV7-6	TRBJ2-3	-	CASSLQGTKDLDTQYF	TGTGCCAGCAGCTTGCAGGGGACAAAAGACCTAGATACGCAGTATTTT
-	TRBV6-1	TRBJ1-1	once	CTSGVNTEAFF	TGCACCTCGGGGGTGAACACTGAAGCTTTCTTT
-	TRBV9	TRBJ2-3	-	CASSVYRASTDTQYF	TGTGCCAGCAGCGTATACAGGGCCAGCACAGATACGCAGTATTTT
-	TRBV4-1	TRBJ2-2	-	CASSPRGNRGNTGELFF	TGCGCCAGCAGCCCTCGCGGGAACAGGGGGAACACCGGGGAGCTGTTTTTT
-	TRBV29-1	TRBJ1-1	-	CSVGGGTEAFF	TGCAGCGTTGGGGGGGGGACTGAAGCTTTCTTT
-	TRBV6-7	TRBJ2-7	-	CASRNTYREPYEQYF	TGTGCCAGCAGAAATACCTACAGGGAACCCTACGAGCAGTACTTC
TRBD1	TRBV28	TRBJ1-1	few	CATTDRDRVVKAFF	TGTGCCACCACCGACCGGGACAGGGTGGTCAAAGCTTTCTTT